This paragraph reports one TCR beta chain. Here immunoSEQ multiplex PCR was the method, and the copy in TCRdb shows in-frame clones only, minus some. The data show about 87,000 clones, about four fifths seen once. The sample belongs to a study of blood T cell repertoires in COVID-19. Sequencing was done on a sample of peripheral blood. The clonotype was recovered from a woman aged 70-85 years with acute or convalescent COVID-19.

This chain's CDR3 is CASSEAMKNIQYF. In nucleotides, the CDR3 is TGTGCCAGCAGTGAAGCCATGAAAAACATTCAGTACTTC. The V call is TRBV2, the J call TRBJ2-4, with D unclear. Germline assignment: CDR1 SNHLY and CDR2 FYNNEI. The CDR3 runs 13 residues. Trimming pared 0 bases from V and 4 bases from J, leaving 4 bases between.